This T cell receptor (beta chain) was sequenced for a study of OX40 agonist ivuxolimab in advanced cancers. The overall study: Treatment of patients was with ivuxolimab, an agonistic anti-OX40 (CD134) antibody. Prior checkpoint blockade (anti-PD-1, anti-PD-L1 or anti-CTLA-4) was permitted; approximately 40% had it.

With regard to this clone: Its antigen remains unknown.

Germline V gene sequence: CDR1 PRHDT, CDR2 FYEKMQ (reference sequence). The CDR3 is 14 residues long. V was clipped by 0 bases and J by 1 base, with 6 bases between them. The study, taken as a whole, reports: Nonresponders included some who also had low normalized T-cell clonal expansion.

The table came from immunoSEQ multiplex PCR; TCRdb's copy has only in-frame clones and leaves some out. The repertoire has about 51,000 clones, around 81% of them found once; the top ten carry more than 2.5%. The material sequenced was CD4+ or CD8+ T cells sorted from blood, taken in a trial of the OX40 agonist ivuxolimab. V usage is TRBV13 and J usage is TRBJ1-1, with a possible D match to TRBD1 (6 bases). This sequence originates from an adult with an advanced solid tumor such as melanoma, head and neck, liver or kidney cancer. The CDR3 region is CASSLGQGNTEAFF. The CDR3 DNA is TGTGCCAGCAGCTTAGGACAGGGGAACACTGAAGCTTTCTTT.